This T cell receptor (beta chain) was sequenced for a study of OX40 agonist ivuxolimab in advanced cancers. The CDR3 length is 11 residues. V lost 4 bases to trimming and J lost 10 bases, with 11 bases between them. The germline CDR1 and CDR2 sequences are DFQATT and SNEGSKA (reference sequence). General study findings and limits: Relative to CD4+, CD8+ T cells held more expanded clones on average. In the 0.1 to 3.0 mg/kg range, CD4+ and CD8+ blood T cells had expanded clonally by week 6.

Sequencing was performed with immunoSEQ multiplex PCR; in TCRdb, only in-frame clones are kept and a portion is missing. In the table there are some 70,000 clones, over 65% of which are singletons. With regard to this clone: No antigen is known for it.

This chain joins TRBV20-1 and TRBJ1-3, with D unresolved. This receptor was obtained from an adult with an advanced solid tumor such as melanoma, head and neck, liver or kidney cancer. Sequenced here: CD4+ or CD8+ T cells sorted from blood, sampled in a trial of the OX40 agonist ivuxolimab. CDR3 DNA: TGCAGTGCTATCCTTGCTGGGACCATATATTTT. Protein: CSAILAGTIYF.